This TCR beta chain was captured by sequencing in a study of quantifying T cell responses using KT2 cells. The overall study: Reverse transcription used primers in the TCR alpha and beta constant regions. The T4 ligation step was estimated to exceed 8% efficiency under optimum conditions.

A single-stranded UMI oligo with SP2 sequence was ligated to cDNA 3' ends. An equimolar mix of RC1.1 and RC1.2 primed the beta chain across TRBC1 and TRBC2. TCRdb called the UMI-ligation and nested PCR reads again in MiXCR, with one record for every CDR3 protein. Of tens of thousands of distinct CDR3 sequences listed, 7.3% were seen once; the top ten hold 15% to 17%. KT2 cells were mixed with fixed PBMC numbers at varying ratios. Study-wide findings and caveats: KT2 sequence counts showed saturation when very many KT2 cells were spiked in.

The V end lost 2 bases, the J end lost 6 bases, and 22 bases lay between the germline ends. The germline V gene encodes CDR1 SGHVS and CDR2 FNYEAQ. This CDR3 comprises 17 residues. This clonotype has ten or more counts. Its antigen is currently unknown. V is TRBV7-6 and J is TRBJ1-1; no firm D call. The clonotype comes from a human donor. The sequencing input was PBMCs spiked with cells of the T cell clone KT2. The CDR3 DNA reads TGTGCCAGCAGCTTACCCCCTCGGGCCAGATTAGAATCTGAAGCTTTCTTT. This codes for CASSLPPRARLESEAFF.